What follows describes a single T cell receptor beta chain. Using immunoSEQ multiplex PCR, the repertoire was profiled, and TCRdb retains in-frame clones only, with some absent. The sample holds 150,000 to 200,000 clones, around 86% seen once. V gave up 5 bases and J gave up 6 bases, with 5 bases separating them. Germline V lookup: CDR1 MNHEY, CDR2 SVGAGI. The CDR3 spans 11 residues. This sample was included in a study of blood T cell repertoires in COVID-19. For the study at large: The analysed material was cDNA or gDNA that came from T cells, B-cell-depleted T cells, or PBMCs.

The origin of this receptor is a man between 65 and 85 years old with acute or convalescent COVID-19. This sequence joins TRBV6-5 and TRBJ2-1; the D gene is possibly TRBD1 (5 bases). Material: peripheral blood. The CDR3 nucleotides are TGTGCCAGCAGTCAGGGCAATGAGCAGTTCTTC. Translating gives CASSQGNEQFF.